This TCR beta chain appears in the sequencing data of a study of CD4 T cells in relation to SARS-CoV-2 and coronaviruses. Overall study context: After roughly ten days of antigen culture, PBMC TCR beta CDR3s were sequenced.

Libraries were prepared by immunoSEQ multiplex PCR; TCRdb keeps only in-frame clonotypes and omits some of them. Of just under 30,000 clones listed, about 78% are singletons. Whole-study results and caveats: Compared with monoreactive clones, crossreactive clones showed significantly weaker SARS-CoV-2 expansion. Around 60% of donors had memory CD4+ clonotypes crossrecognizing SARS-CoV-2 and common cold coronavirus spike.

Turning to this clone: Its cognate antigen is unknown.

Before the COVID-19 pandemic, during about 2011-2019, CD4+ T cells were taken from unexposed donors. After approximately ten days of culture, CD4+ T cells were isolated. On days 3 and 7, cultures got half fresh IL-2 medium. Sequenced: CD4+ T cells from PBMCs, cultured in vitro. The receptor was isolated from a human donor in good health.

CDR3 in amino acids: CETGRGNTEAFF. CDR3 DNA: TGTGAGACAGGGCGTGGGAACACTGAAGCTTTCTTT. The chain recombines TRBV2 with TRBJ1-1; 7 bases are a match to TRBD1. Germline V gene lookup returns CDR1 SNHLY and CDR2 FYNNEI. The CDR3 is made up of 12 amino acids.